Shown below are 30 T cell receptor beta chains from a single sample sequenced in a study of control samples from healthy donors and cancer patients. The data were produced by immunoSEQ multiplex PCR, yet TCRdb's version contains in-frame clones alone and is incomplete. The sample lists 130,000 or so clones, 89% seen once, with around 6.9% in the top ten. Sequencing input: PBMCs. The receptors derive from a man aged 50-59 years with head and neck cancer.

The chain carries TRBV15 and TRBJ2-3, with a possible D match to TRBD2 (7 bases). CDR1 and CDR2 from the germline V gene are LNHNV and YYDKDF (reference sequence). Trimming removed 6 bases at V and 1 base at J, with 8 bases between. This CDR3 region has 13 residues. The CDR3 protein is CATRGGGTDTQYF. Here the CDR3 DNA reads TGTGCCACCAGAGGGGGGGGCACAGATACGCAGTATTTT.

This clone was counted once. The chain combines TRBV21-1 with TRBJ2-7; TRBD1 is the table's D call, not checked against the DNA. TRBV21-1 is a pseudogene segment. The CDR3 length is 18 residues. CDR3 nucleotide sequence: TGTGCCAGCAGCGCTACGGGACAGGGAATATCCTCCGGCTACGAGCAGTACTTC. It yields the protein CASSATGQGISSGYEQYF.

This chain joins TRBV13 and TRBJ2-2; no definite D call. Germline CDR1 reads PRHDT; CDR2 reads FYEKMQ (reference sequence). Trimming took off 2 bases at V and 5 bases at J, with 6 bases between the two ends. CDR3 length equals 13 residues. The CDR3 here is CASSLYLTGELFF. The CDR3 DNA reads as TGTGCCAGCAGCTTATATTTAACCGGGGAGCTGTTTTTT.

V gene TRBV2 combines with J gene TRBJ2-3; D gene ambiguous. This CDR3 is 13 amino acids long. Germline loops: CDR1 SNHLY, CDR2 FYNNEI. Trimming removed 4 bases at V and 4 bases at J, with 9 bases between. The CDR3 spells CASSARHPDTQYF. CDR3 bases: TGTGCCAGCAGTGCCCGACATCCAGATACGCAGTATTTT.

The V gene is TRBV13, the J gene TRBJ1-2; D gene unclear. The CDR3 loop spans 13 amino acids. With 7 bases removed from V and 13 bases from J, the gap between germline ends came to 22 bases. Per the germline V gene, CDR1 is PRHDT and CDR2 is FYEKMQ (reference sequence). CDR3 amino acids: CASNTPLSGGSTF. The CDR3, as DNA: TGTGCCAGCAACACCCCATTATCAGGAGGATCCACCTTC.

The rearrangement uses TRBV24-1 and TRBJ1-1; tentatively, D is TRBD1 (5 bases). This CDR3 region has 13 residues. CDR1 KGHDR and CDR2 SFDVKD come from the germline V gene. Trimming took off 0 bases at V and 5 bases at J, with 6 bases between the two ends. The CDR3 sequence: CATSDLAGTEAFF. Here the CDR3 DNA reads TGTGCCACCAGTGATTTGGCAGGGACTGAAGCTTTCTTT.

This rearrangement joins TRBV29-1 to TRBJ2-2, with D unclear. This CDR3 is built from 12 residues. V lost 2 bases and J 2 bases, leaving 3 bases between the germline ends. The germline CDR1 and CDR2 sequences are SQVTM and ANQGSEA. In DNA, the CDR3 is TGCAGCGTTGAAAGAAACACCGGGGAGCTGTTTTTT. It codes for CSVERNTGELFF.

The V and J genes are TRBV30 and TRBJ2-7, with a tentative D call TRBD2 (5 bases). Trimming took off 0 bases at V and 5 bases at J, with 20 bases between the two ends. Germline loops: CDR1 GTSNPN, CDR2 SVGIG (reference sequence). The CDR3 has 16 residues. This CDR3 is CAWSVVNGRARHEQYF. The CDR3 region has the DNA TGTGCCTGGAGTGTCGTTAACGGGCGGGCTCGACACGAGCAGTACTTC.

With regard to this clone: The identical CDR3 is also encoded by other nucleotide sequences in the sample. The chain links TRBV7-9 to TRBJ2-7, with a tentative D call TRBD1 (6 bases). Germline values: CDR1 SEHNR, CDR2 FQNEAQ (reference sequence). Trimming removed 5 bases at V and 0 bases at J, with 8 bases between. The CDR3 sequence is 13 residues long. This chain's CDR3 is CASSRQVSYEQYF. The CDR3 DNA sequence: TGTGCCAGCAGCAGACAGGTCTCCTACGAGCAGTACTTC.

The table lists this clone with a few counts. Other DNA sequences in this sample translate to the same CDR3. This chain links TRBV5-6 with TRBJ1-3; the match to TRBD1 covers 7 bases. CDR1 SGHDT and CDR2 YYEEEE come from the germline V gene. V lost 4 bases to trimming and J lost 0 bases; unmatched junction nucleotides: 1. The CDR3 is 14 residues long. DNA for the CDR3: TGTGCCAGCAGCCGACAGGGCTCTGGAAACACCATATATTTT. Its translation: CASSRQGSGNTIYF.

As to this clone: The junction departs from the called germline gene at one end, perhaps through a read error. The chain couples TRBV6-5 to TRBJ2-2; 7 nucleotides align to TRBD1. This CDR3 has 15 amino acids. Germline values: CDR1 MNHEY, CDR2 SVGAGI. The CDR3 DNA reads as TGTGCCCGCAGGGCCCGACAGGGCAATACCGGGGAGCTGTTTTTT. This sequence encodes CARRARQGNTGELFF.

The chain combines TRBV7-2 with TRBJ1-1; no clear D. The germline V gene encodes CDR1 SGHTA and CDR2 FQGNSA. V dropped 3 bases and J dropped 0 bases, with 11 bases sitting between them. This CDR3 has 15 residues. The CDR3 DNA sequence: TGTGCCAGCAGCTTCGTCGGCCCGGTGAACACTGAAGCTTTCTTT. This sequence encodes CASSFVGPVNTEAFF.

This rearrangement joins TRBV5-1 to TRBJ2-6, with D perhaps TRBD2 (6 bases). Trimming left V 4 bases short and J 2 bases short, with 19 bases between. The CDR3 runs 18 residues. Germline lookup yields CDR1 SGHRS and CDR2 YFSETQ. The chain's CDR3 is CASSPEGSGRTGANVLTF. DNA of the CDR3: TGCGCCAGCAGCCCCGAAGGTAGCGGAAGAACTGGGGCCAACGTCCTGACTTTC.

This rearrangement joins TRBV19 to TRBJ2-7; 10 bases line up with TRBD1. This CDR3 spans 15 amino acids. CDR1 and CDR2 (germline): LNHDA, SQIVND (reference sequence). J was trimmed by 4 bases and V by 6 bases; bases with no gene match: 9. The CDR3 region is CASRDRDRGIYEQYF. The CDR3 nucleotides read TGTGCCAGTAGGGACCGGGACAGGGGTATTTACGAGCAGTACTTC.

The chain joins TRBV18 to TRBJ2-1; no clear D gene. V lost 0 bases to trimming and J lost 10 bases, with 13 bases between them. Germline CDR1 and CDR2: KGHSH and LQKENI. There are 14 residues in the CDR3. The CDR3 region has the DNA TGTGCCAGCTCACCACCAATTGGCGTGGGAGAGCAGTTCTTC. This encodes CASSPPIGVGEQFF.

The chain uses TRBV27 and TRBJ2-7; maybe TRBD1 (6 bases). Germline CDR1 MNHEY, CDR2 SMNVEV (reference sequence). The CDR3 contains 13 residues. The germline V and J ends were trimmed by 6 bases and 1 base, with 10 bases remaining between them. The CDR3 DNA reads TGTGCCAGCAGACTACAGGGTTCCTACGAGCAGTACTTC. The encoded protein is CASRLQGSYEQYF.

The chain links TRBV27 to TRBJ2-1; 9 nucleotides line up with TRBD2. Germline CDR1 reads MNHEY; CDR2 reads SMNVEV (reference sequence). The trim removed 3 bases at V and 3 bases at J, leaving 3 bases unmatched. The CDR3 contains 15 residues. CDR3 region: CASSFGRGGYNEQFF. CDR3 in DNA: TGTGCCAGCAGTTTCGGGCGGGGGGGCTACAATGAGCAGTTCTTC.

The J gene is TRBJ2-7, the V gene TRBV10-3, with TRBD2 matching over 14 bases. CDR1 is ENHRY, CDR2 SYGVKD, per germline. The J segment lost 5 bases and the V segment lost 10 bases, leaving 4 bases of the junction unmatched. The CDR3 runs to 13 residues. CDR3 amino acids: CATGLAGGNEQYF. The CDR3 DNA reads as TGTGCCACAGGACTAGCGGGAGGTAACGAGCAGTACTTC.

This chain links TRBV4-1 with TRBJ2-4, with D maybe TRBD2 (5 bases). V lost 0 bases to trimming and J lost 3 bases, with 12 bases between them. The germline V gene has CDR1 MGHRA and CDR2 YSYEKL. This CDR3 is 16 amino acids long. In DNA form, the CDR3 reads TGCGCCAGCAGCCAAGACGGGCGCGGAGGCAAAAACATTCAGTACTTC. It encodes CASSQDGRGGKNIQYF.

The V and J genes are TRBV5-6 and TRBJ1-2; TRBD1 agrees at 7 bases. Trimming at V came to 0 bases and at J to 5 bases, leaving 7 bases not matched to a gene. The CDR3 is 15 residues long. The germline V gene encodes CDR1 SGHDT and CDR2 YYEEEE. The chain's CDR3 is CASSLVTGIGYGYTF. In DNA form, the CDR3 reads TGTGCCAGCAGCTTGGTGACAGGGATTGGATATGGCTACACCTTC.

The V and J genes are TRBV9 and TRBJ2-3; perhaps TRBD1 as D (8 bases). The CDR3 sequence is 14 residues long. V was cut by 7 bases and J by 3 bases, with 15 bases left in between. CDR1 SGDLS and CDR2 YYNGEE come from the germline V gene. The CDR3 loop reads CASQTGEGTDTQYF. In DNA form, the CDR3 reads TGTGCCAGCCAGACAGGGGAGGGAACAGATACGCAGTATTTT.

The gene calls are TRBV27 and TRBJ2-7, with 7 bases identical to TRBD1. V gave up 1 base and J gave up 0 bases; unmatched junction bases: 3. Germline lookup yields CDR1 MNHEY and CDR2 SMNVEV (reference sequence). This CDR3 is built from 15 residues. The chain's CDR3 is CASSLLGQPSYEQYF. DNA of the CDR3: TGTGCCAGCAGTTTATTGGGACAGCCCTCCTACGAGCAGTACTTC.

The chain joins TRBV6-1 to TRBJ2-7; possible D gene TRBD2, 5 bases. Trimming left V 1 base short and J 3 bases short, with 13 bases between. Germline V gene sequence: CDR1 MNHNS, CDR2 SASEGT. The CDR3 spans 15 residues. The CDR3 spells CASSEEAAGFYEQYF. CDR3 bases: TGTGCCAGCAGTGAAGAGGCGGCGGGTTTCTACGAGCAGTACTTC.

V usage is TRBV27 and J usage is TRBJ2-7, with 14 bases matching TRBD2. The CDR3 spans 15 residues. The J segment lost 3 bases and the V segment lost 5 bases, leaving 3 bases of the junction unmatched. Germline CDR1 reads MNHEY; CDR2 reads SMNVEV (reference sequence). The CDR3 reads CASSLGTSGSYEQYF. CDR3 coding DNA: TGTGCCAGCAGTCTTGGGACTAGCGGGAGCTACGAGCAGTACTTC.

The CDR3 sequence: CASSEYGTGNTGELFF. DNA for the CDR3: TGTGCCAGCAGTGAATACGGGACAGGGAACACCGGGGAGCTGTTTTTT. The chain couples TRBV2 to TRBJ2-2; 8 bases are a match to TRBD1. CDR1 is SNHLY and CDR2 is FYNNEI in the germline V gene. The CDR3 extends over 16 amino acids. The V and J ends lost 2 bases and 1 base, in that order; junction bases with no gene match: 3.

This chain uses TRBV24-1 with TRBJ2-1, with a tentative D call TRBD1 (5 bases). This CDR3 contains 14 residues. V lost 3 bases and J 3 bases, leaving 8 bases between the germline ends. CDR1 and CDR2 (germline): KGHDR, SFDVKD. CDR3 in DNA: TGTGCCACCAGTGATCCAGGGTTCTACAATGAGCAGTTCTTC. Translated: CATSDPGFYNEQFF.

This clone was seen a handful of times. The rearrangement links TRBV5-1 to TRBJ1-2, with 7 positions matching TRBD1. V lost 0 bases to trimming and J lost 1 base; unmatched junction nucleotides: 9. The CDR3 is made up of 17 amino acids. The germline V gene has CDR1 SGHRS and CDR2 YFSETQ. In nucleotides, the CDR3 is TGCGCCAGCAGCTTGGGAGATCCGACAGGGTTTAACTATGGCTACACCTTC. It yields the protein CASSLGDPTGFNYGYTF.

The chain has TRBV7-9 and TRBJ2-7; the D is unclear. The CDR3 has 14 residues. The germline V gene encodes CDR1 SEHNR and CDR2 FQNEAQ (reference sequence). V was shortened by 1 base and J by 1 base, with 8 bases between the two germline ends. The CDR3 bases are TGTGCCAGCAGCTTAGTAACCTCTTCCTACGAGCAGTACTTC. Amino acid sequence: CASSLVTSSYEQYF.

CDR3 nucleotides: TGCGCCAGCAGTACGGGACTACCCTTGGGAGAGACCCAGTACTTC. This codes for CASSTGLPLGETQYF. The V gene is TRBV10-1, the J gene TRBJ2-5; 7 bases map to TRBD2. Germline CDR1 and CDR2: WNHNN and SYGVQD (reference sequence). Germline trimming cut 5 bases from V and 4 bases from J; bases unmatched to any gene: 10. The CDR3 extends over 15 amino acids.

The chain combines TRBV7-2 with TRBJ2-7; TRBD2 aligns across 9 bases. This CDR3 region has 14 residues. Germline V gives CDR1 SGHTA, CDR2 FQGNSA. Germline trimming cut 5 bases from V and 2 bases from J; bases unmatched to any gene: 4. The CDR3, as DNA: TGTGCCAGCAGCAAGACTAGCGGACCCTACGAGCAGTACTTC. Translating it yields CASSKTSGPYEQYF.